These 20 T cell receptor beta chains originate from one sample sequenced in a study of response to subunit inactivated influenza vaccine. TCRdb independently ran MiXCR on the RT-PCR reads; one entry per CDR3 protein. The sample consists of about 570,000 distinct CDR3 sequences, 11% of them appearing once. The same specimen was also included in a second study, on T cells expressing NK-cell markers. That work contributes: Researchers built TCR beta cDNA using 5'RACE template switching with UMIs.

The specimen was PBMCs from blood, collected on the day of vaccination. The receptors shown here come from a man in his fifties or sixties who received an inactivated influenza vaccine.

The chain links TRBV27 to TRBJ2-3; TRBD2 aligns across 11 bases. The CDR3 runs to 16 residues. Germline V gene sequence: CDR1 MNHEY, CDR2 SMNVEV (reference sequence). The V segment lost 5 bases and the J segment 4 bases; nucleotides outside the gene matches: 8. The CDR3 bases are TGTGCCAGCAGTCCGTTAGCGGGGGGGCGATCAGATACGCAGTATTTT. It translates to CASSPLAGGRSDTQYF.

This chain connects TRBV11-2 to TRBJ2-4; 9 bases match TRBD1. With 3 bases clipped from V and 8 bases from J, the junction kept 5 bases outside the gene matches. Germline lookup yields CDR1 SGHAT and CDR2 FQNNGV. The CDR3 totals 14 residues. DNA of the CDR3: TGTGCCAGCAGCTTTGGGACAGGGAAGGACATTCAGTACTTC. This gives the protein CASSFGTGKDIQYF.

At least ten counts were recorded for this clonotype. J is TRBJ1-2 and V is TRBV6-1; D is undetermined. The CDR3 runs to 13 residues. The V gene's germline CDR1 is MNHNS and CDR2 SASEGT. The V and J ends lost 1 base and 4 bases respectively, with 7 bases between them. CDR3 nucleotide sequence: TGTGCCAGCAGTGAAGGGAGGATCTATGGCTACACCTTC. Translating it yields CASSEGRIYGYTF.

This clonotype has a count of ten or more. V gene TRBV29-1 combines with J gene TRBJ2-1; tentative D call: TRBD1 (6 bases). Germline loops: CDR1 SQVTM, CDR2 ANQGSEA. CDR3 size: 14 residues. V shed 6 bases and J shed 0 bases, with 12 bases lying between them. Written as DNA, the CDR3 is TGCAGCGTCCCCAGGGGCAGCTCCTACAATGAGCAGTTCTTC. Translation: CSVPRGSSYNEQFF.

The chain employs TRBV7-2 and TRBJ1-2; no firm D call. V lost 5 bases and J lost 7, with 14 bases in between. Germline V gene sequence: CDR1 SGHTA, CDR2 FQGNSA. CDR3 length: 13 amino acids. For the CDR3, the DNA is TGTGCCAGCAGCACGCACCTTGGTCTTGGCTACACCTTC. The encoded protein is CASSTHLGLGYTF.

The V call is TRBV29-1, the J call TRBJ2-4; 14 bases are shared with TRBD2. CDR1 is SQVTM and CDR2 is ANQGSEA in the germline V gene. The CDR3 sequence is 14 residues long. Unmatched junction bases numbered 7, after V lost 6 bases and J lost 9 bases. The CDR3 loop reads CSVRGLAGVIIQYF. Written as DNA, the CDR3 is TGCAGCGTAAGGGGACTAGCGGGAGTAATCATTCAGTACTTC.

The rearrangement links TRBV20-1 to TRBJ2-3; 13 bases map to TRBD2. Trimming took 2 bases from V and 7 from J; bases not matched to a gene: 6. Germline V gene data show CDR1 as DFQATT and CDR2 as SNEGSKA (reference sequence). The CDR3 is 15 amino acids. CDR3 in amino acids: CSARKGLAGSYTQYF. The CDR3 DNA follows: TGCAGTGCTAGAAAGGGACTAGCGGGATCCTATACGCAGTATTTT.

The rearrangement joins TRBV7-2 to TRBJ2-4, with 8 bases identical to TRBD1. V was clipped by 5 bases and J by 0 bases; unmatched bases: 6. CDR1 and CDR2 (germline): SGHTA, FQGNSA. There are 16 residues in the CDR3. The CDR3 loop is CASSTRDRLAKNIQYF. In DNA form, the CDR3 reads TGTGCCAGCAGCACAAGGGACAGGCTAGCCAAAAACATTCAGTACTTC.

The CDR3 loop reads CASSLRGPQGEQYF. As DNA, the CDR3 is TGTGCCAGCAGTCTCAGGGGGCCCCAAGGGGAGCAGTACTTC. This chain uses TRBV27 with TRBJ2-7; 8 nucleotides align to TRBD1. The germline V gene has CDR1 MNHEY and CDR2 SMNVEV (reference sequence). The trim removed 5 bases at V and 7 bases at J, leaving 10 bases unmatched. The CDR3 consists of 14 residues.

CDR3 DNA sequence: TGCGCCAGCAGCCAACCGGGACAGGAGGGAAGTCTGTACTTC. This translates into CASSQPGQEGSLYF. The V and J genes are TRBV5-1 and TRBJ2-5; TRBD1 matches 8 bases. CDR1 is SGHRS and CDR2 is YFSETQ in the germline V gene. This CDR3 region has 14 residues. The V gene end was trimmed by 4 bases and the J gene end by 13 bases; junction bases not matched to a gene: 15.

V usage is TRBV10-3 and J usage is TRBJ2-3, with D perhaps TRBD2 (5 bases). Germline-derived CDR1 and CDR2 are ENHRY and SYGVKD. V was clipped by 8 bases and J by 6 bases, with 27 bases between them. CDR3 size: 17 residues. CDR3 in DNA: TGTGCCATCGGAGGAGATCTCAACGGAGAAGTGGGGGATACGCAGTATTTT. It encodes CAIGGDLNGEVGDTQYF.

The V gene is TRBV15, the J gene TRBJ2-3, with D perhaps matching TRBD1 or TRBD2 (6 bases each). The CDR3 contains 15 residues. Trimming took off 3 bases at V and 6 bases at J, with 16 bases between the two ends. Germline V gene data show CDR1 as LNHNV and CDR2 as YYDKDF (reference sequence). Written as DNA, the CDR3 is TGTGCCACCAGCAGGAACTCCGGAGGGGGGGATACGCAGTATTTT. This encodes CATSRNSGGGDTQYF.

This clonotype was counted between two and nine times. The chain links TRBV11-2 to TRBJ2-1; 11 nucleotides match TRBD2. V lost 5 bases and J lost 8; bases outside the gene matches: 5. Germline assignment: CDR1 SGHAT and CDR2 FQNNGV. CDR3 length equals 14 residues. The CDR3 nucleotides read TGTGCCAGCAGCCCAACTAGCGGGAGTGATGAGCAGTTCTTC. This gives the protein CASSPTSGSDEQFF.

In its sample, this clonotype was seen a few times. CDR3 residues: CASSEAAGPGNYGYTF. The CDR3 DNA reads TGTGCCAGCAGTGAAGCGGCGGGACCGGGCAACTATGGCTACACCTTC. V usage is TRBV6-1 and J usage is TRBJ1-2; a possible D gene is TRBD1 (5 bases). CDR3 size: 16 residues. CDR1 MNHNS and CDR2 SASEGT come from the germline V gene. The V gene lost 0 bases and the J gene lost 2 bases, with 13 bases spanning the gap.

This clonotype came up a few times. The rearrangement joins TRBV5-1 to TRBJ2-1; no clear D gene. The CDR3 has 14 residues. V was shortened by 0 bases and J by 9 bases, with 13 bases between the two germline ends. Germline values: CDR1 SGHRS, CDR2 YFSETQ. CDR3 nucleotides: TGCGCCAGCAGCTTGGCCGGTCTAGACGGTGAGCAGTTCTTC. It yields the protein CASSLAGLDGEQFF.

The chain has TRBV3-1 and TRBJ2-7, with 8 bases lining up with TRBD2. The CDR3 is 16 amino acids. J lost 2 bases, V lost 1 base, and 7 bases had no gene match. Per germline, CDR1 LGHDT and CDR2 YNNKEL (reference sequence). CDR3 nucleotides: TGTGCCAGCAGCCAAGCGGGGGGGACGATAACCTACGAGCAGTACTTC. This translates into CASSQAGGTITYEQYF.

Only a few counts were recorded for this clonotype. The J gene is TRBJ1-2, the V gene TRBV30; D is ambiguous. Per the germline V gene, CDR1 is GTSNPN and CDR2 is SVGIG (reference sequence). This CDR3 region has 12 residues. The V and J ends lost 5 bases and 9 bases respectively, with 16 bases between them. This CDR3 is CAWERSPHRYTF. In nucleotides, the CDR3 is TGTGCCTGGGAGAGAAGCCCACATCGCTACACCTTC.

This clonotype occurred many times. V gene TRBV5-6 combines with J gene TRBJ2-1; the D is unclear. The CDR3 sequence is 13 residues long. Trimming removed 1 base at V and 6 bases at J, with 8 bases between. Germline values: CDR1 SGHDT, CDR2 YYEEEE. CDR3 amino acids: CASSLKVSNEQFF. Written as DNA, the CDR3 is TGTGCCAGCAGCTTGAAGGTTTCCAATGAGCAGTTCTTC. Supplemented by reference TRBV5-6 and TRBJ2-1, the full variable domain reads DAGVTQSPTHLIKTRGQQVTLRCSPKSGHDTVSWYQQALGQGPQFIFQYYEEEERQRGNFPDRFSGHQFPNYSSELNVNALLLGDSALYLCASSLKVSNEQFFGPGTRLTVL.

This chain links TRBV5-1 with TRBJ1-1, with 7 positions matching TRBD1. Looked up from germline, CDR1 is SGHRS and CDR2 is YFSETQ. The ends lost 4 bases at V and 6 bases at J; junction bases unmatched: 12. This CDR3 region has 15 residues. The CDR3 loop is CASSTYRGASPEAFF. In nucleotides, the CDR3 is TGCGCCAGCAGCACTTACAGGGGCGCGAGTCCTGAAGCTTTCTTT.

The J gene is TRBJ2-7, the V gene TRBV28; 12 positions match TRBD2. Germline CDR1 is MDHEN and CDR2 is SYDVKM. The CDR3 runs to 14 residues. V lost 6 bases and J lost 6; bases outside the gene matches: 6. CDR3 nucleotide sequence: TGTGCCAGCAGGTCTAGCGGGGGGGATCGCGAGCAGTACTTC. This codes for CASRSSGGDREQYF.